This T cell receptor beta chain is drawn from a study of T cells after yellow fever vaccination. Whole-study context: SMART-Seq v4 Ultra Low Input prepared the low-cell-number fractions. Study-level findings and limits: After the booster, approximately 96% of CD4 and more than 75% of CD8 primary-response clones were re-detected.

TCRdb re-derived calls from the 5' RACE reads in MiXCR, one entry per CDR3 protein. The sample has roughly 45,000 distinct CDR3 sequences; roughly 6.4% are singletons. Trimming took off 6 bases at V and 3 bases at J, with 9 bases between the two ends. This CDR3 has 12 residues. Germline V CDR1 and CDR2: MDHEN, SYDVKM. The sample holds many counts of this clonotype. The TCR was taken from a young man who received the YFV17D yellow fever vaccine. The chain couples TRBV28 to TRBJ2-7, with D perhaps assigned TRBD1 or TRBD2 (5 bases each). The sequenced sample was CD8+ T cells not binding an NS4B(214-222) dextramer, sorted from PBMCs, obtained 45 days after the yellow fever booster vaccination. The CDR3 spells CASSRDLYEQYF. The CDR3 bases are TGTGCCAGCAGCAGGGACCTCTACGAGCAGTACTTC.